This passage covers 9 T cell receptor beta chains from one sample sequenced in a study of molecular identifiers for immune sequencing clone quantification. MiXCR, applied by TCRdb to the PCR reads, yields one record per CDR3 protein. Among approximately 500,000 distinct CDR3 sequences listed, approximately 25% were seen once. Sequenced sample: naive CD8+ T cells from blood, with Jurkat cell RNA spiked in. Stated subset: FACS-sorted CD8+CD4-CCR7+CD45RA+ naive T cells. These receptors originate from a human donor in good health. Some libraries in this study had Jurkat cell RNA spiked in.

This clonotype was seen a handful of times. The conserved phenylalanine or tryptophan normally closing the CDR3 is absent here, so this likely arose from a read error. J is TRBJ2-2 and V is TRBV20-1; no definite D call. Germline loops: CDR1 DFQATT, CDR2 SNEGSKA (reference sequence). V lost 4 bases, J lost 0 bases, and 12 bases lay in between. The CDR3 runs to 15 residues. CDR3 loop: CSANPLGANTGELFS. Written as DNA, the CDR3 is TGCAGTGCTAACCCACTGGGCGCGAACACCGGGGAGCTGTTTTCT.

V is TRBV27 and J is TRBJ1-1, with TRBD1 identical over 7 bases. CDR3 length: 17 amino acids. Germline V lookup: CDR1 MNHEY, CDR2 SMNVEV (reference sequence). The trim removed 4 bases at V and 5 bases at J, leaving 16 bases unmatched. This CDR3 reads CASSSSRARGLSTEAFF. CDR3 in DNA: TGTGCCAGCAGTTCAAGCCGAGCCAGGGGGTTGAGTACTGAAGCTTTCTTT.

This clonotype showed up just once. The chain recombines TRBV5-1 with TRBJ2-3, with a possible D match to TRBD1 (6 bases). CDR3 size: 15 residues. CDR1 and CDR2 (germline): SGHRS, YFSETQ. V dropped 0 bases and J dropped 2 bases, with 10 bases sitting between them. In DNA form, the CDR3 reads TGCGCCAGCAGCTTGGAACAGGGAGACACAGATACGCAGTATTTT. It translates to CASSLEQGDTDTQYF.

This sequence joins TRBV28 and TRBJ2-7, with TRBD1 matching 7 bases. V dropped 0 bases and J dropped 3; count of bases not matched to a gene: 8. Germline CDR1 reads MDHEN; CDR2 reads SYDVKM. The CDR3 loop spans 16 amino acids. This CDR3 reads CASSLWGPGQLYEQYF. CDR3 coding DNA: TGTGCCAGCAGTTTATGGGGGCCGGGACAGCTCTACGAGCAGTACTTC.

This clonotype was seen a few times. The J gene is TRBJ2-7, the V gene TRBV27; 13 bases map to TRBD2. The CDR3 has 15 amino acids. The V segment lost 6 bases and the J segment 2 bases; nucleotides outside the gene matches: 4. Germline V gene data show CDR1 as MNHEY and CDR2 as SMNVEV (reference sequence). The CDR3, as DNA: TGTGCCAGCAGCTGGACTAGCGGGAGTGCCTACGAGCAGTACTTC. Amino acid sequence: CASSWTSGSAYEQYF.

The chain carries TRBV29-1 and TRBJ2-7, with D hard to call. Germline CDR1 and CDR2: SQVTM and ANQGSEA. V was shortened by 0 bases and J by 4 bases, with 13 bases between the two germline ends. The CDR3 covers 14 residues. Here the CDR3 reads CSVEDHGIGYEQYF. In nucleotides, the CDR3 is TGCAGCGTTGAAGATCATGGTATAGGATACGAGCAGTACTTC.

This clonotype was detected only a few times. The chain is built from TRBV5-4 and TRBJ1-2; D gene ambiguous. Germline V gene sequence: CDR1 SGHNT, CDR2 YYREEE (reference sequence). The CDR3 is 16 residues long. V gave up 3 bases and J gave up 1 base, with 16 bases separating them. In DNA form, the CDR3 reads TGTGCCAGCAGCTCACGCGCCGCTGACAATAACTATGGCTACACCTTC. Residues: CASSSRAADNNYGYTF.

This sequence joins TRBV18 and TRBJ1-1; D remains ambiguous. In germline, CDR1 is KGHSH, CDR2 LQKENI. With 3 bases removed from V and 0 bases from J, the gap between germline ends came to 17 bases. The CDR3 sequence is 17 residues long. The CDR3 nucleotides are TGTGCCAGCTCACCTGTGGGTTCGGTCCCGATGAACACTGAAGCTTTCTTT. As protein: CASSPVGSVPMNTEAFF. Together with reference TRBV18 and TRBJ1-1, the CDR3 gives the full variable domain: NAGVMQNPRHLVRRRGQEARLRCSPMKGHSHVYWYRQLPEEGLKFMVYLQKENIIDESGMPKERFSAEFPKEGPSILRIQQVVRGDSAAYFCASSPVGSVPMNTEAFFGQGTRLTVV.

The rearrangement uses TRBV20-1 and TRBJ2-7; tentatively, D is TRBD1 (5 bases). The CDR3 covers 13 residues. Trimming took off 3 bases at V and 9 bases at J, with 18 bases between the two ends. Per the germline V gene, CDR1 is DFQATT and CDR2 is SNEGSKA (reference sequence). The CDR3 is CSASQGGPEGQYF. The CDR3 DNA reads TGCAGTGCTAGTCAGGGTGGGCCTGAAGGGCAGTACTTC.